What follows are 3 T cell receptor beta chains derived from one specimen sequenced in a study of blood T cell repertoires in COVID-19. The repertoire was sequenced with immunoSEQ multiplex PCR; TCRdb's copy has only in-frame clones and lacks some. Of more than 250,000 clones in the sample, approximately 85% are singletons; the top ten hold 2.2%. The sequenced material came from PBMCs or T cells enriched from blood (not recorded which). These receptors were collected from a man aged 25 to 45 who had recovered from COVID-19.

This chain uses TRBV9 with TRBJ2-3, with a weak D call TRBD1 (6 bases). Trimming pared 0 bases from V and 4 bases from J, leaving 12 bases between. The germline gives CDR1 SGDLS, CDR2 YYNGEE. The CDR3 is made up of 15 amino acids. The CDR3 spells CASSVGGLGADTQYF. The CDR3, as DNA: TGTGCCAGCAGCGTAGGGGGGCTTGGGGCAGATACGCAGTATTTT.

V usage is TRBV11-2 and J usage is TRBJ2-7; 8 bases are shared with TRBD1. CDR3 size: 14 residues. Germline V gives CDR1 SGHAT, CDR2 FQNNGV. The trim removed 4 bases at V and 3 bases at J, leaving 5 bases unmatched. CDR3: CASSSDRGFYEQYF. In nucleotides, the CDR3 is TGTGCCAGCAGCTCTGACAGGGGCTTCTACGAGCAGTACTTC.

J is TRBJ1-1 and V is TRBV6-5; the D gene is possibly TRBD1 (5 bases). CDR1 is MNHEY and CDR2 is SVGAGI in the germline V gene. This CDR3 comprises 14 residues. The V and J ends lost 4 bases and 3 bases respectively, with 12 bases between them. The CDR3 spells CASSLAGRHTEAFF. CDR3 DNA sequence: TGTGCCAGCAGTTTAGCGGGGCGGCACACTGAAGCTTTCTTT.